Presented here are 8 T cell receptor beta chains from one specimen sequenced in a study of T-cell memory formation after mild COVID-19. TCRdb analysed the 5' RACE reads with MiXCR anew, one entry per CDR3 protein. The sample has roughly 600,000 distinct CDR3 sequences, 15% to 20% seen once. Sequencing was carried out using PBMCs or a T cell subset sorted from them (not recorded which). These receptors were taken from an adult woman who had mild COVID-19 (a few samples of this study predate the infection). Cell type and time point are not known.

The chain combines TRBV20-1 with TRBJ2-3; 7 bases map to TRBD2. The CDR3 spans 13 residues. Germline V gene data show CDR1 as DFQATT and CDR2 as SNEGSKA (reference sequence). V shed 6 bases and J 4 bases; nucleotides not matched to a gene: 7. The CDR3 region is CSAWRELSDTQYF. In DNA form, the CDR3 reads TGCAGTGCCTGGCGGGAGTTGTCAGATACGCAGTATTTT.

This clonotype was seen a handful of times. The chain recombines TRBV6-5 with TRBJ2-2; no clear D. The length of the CDR3 is 15 residues. Deletions cut 6 bases from V and 8 bases from J, with 19 bases between. Germline V lookup: CDR1 MNHEY, CDR2 SVGAGI. The CDR3 here is CASSPTTTLLGELFF. CDR3 in DNA: TGTGCCAGCAGCCCCACGACAACCTTATTGGGGGAGCTGTTTTTT.

V usage is TRBV5-1 and J usage is TRBJ1-6; 9 nucleotides agree with TRBD1. The germline V gene encodes CDR1 SGHRS and CDR2 YFSETQ. The CDR3 runs to 15 residues. The J segment lost 7 bases and the V segment lost 0 bases, leaving 2 bases of the junction unmatched. The DNA of the CDR3 is TGCGCCAGCAGCTTGGGGACAGGGGACAATTCACCCCTCCACTTT. Translation gives CASSLGTGDNSPLHF. The full variable domain, its missing parts supplied by reference TRBV5-1 and TRBJ1-6, is KAGVTQTPRYLIKTRGQQVTLSCSPISGHRSVSWYQQTPGQGLQFLFEYFSETQRNKGNFPGRFSGRQFSNSRSEMNVSTLELGDSALYLCASSLGTGDNSPLHFGNGTRLTVT.

V gene TRBV20-1 combines with J gene TRBJ2-1; the D gene is possibly TRBD1 (5 bases). Germline V CDR1 and CDR2: DFQATT, SNEGSKA (reference sequence). The CDR3 contains 14 residues. V lost 0 bases to trimming and J lost 9 bases, with 15 bases between them. This CDR3 reads CSARERSPQGEQFF. The CDR3 nucleotides are TGCAGTGCTAGAGAGCGATCCCCGCAGGGTGAGCAGTTCTTC.

Only a few counts were recorded for this clonotype. The chain joins TRBV5-1 to TRBJ1-1, with D possibly matching TRBD1 (6 bases). This CDR3 contains 14 residues. V was pared by 1 base and J by 5 bases, with 12 bases between. Germline CDR1 is SGHRS and CDR2 is YFSETQ. This CDR3 reads CASSLRAGETEAFF. CDR3 DNA: TGCGCCAGCAGCTTGAGGGCAGGGGAAACTGAAGCTTTCTTT.

The gene calls are TRBV25-1 and TRBJ2-3; D might be TRBD2 (7 bases). In germline, CDR1 is MGHDK, CDR2 SYGVNS. Trimming stripped 6 bases from V and 2 bases from J, with 15 bases between. The CDR3 is made up of 15 amino acids. This CDR3 is CASSTTRGATDTQYF. CDR3 in DNA: TGTGCCAGCAGCACGACTCGGGGGGCCACAGATACGCAGTATTTT. The complete variable domain, with remaining parts taken from reference TRBV25-1 and TRBJ2-3, reads EADIYQTPRYLVIGTGKKITLECSQTMGHDKMYWYQQDPGMELHLIHYSYGVNSTEKGDLSSESTVSRIRTEHFPLTLESARPSHTSQYLCASSTTRGATDTQYFGPGTRLTVL.

The chain combines TRBV6-2 or TRBV6-3 with TRBJ2-5; TRBD1 matches at 9 bases. The CDR3 has 15 amino acids. Germline CDR1 MNHEY, CDR2 SVGEGT. V gave up 6 bases and J gave up 3 bases; unmatched junction bases: 8. The CDR3 DNA reads as TGTGCCAGCAGCCCGATGGGACAGGGCAAAGAGACCCAGTACTTC. Translated, it gives CASSPMGQGKETQYF.

Only a few counts were recorded for this clonotype. The V gene is TRBV7-9, the J gene TRBJ2-7, with D hard to call. CDR3 length equals 13 residues. Germline loops: CDR1 SEHNR, CDR2 FQNEAQ (reference sequence). V lost 5 bases, J lost 3 bases, and 11 bases lay in between. The CDR3 is CASSPLASYEQYF. The CDR3 bases are TGTGCCAGCAGCCCCCTGGCCAGCTACGAGCAGTACTTC.